This TCR beta chain was recovered during a study of CD8+ T cells in alopecia areata. General study results and limits: Scalp lesions, especially in alopecia totalis/universalis, had higher clonality than normal scalp.

In regard to this clone: Its antigen is still unknown.

This CDR3 comprises 16 residues. The junction had 8 bases not matched to a gene; V was cut back by 6 bases and J by 3 bases. Germline V CDR1 and CDR2: MDHEN, SYDVKM. For about five of the biomarker-study patients, the CD4+ cells were further sorted so as to obtain CD25+CD127- cells. Sequencing templates came from extracted RNA that was reverse transcribed into cDNA. The data were produced by immunoSEQ multiplex PCR, yet TCRdb's version contains in-frame clones alone and is incomplete. The sample records tens of thousands of clones, approximately 54% being singletons. The genes are TRBV28 and TRBJ2-1, with 10 bases matching TRBD2. Sample: CD4+ Tregs sorted from blood. The source is a human donor with alopecia areata. The CDR3 sequence is CASRLFRTSGYNEQFF. The CDR3 coding sequence is TGTGCCAGCAGACTTTTTAGGACTAGCGGCTACAATGAGCAGTTCTTC.